These 25 T cell receptor beta chains originate from one sample sequenced in a study of OX40 agonist ivuxolimab in advanced cancers. Data came from immunoSEQ multiplex PCR; TCRdb stores just in-frame clones and leaves some out. The repertoire holds over 55,000 clones, with about 81% as singletons. The input for sequencing was CD4+ or CD8+ T cells sorted from blood, taken in a trial of the OX40 agonist ivuxolimab. The receptor set was obtained from an adult with an advanced solid tumor such as melanoma, head and neck, liver or kidney cancer.

This chain links TRBV7-9 with TRBJ1-2; TRBD1 matches at 11 bases. The CDR3 spans 16 residues. Germline lookup yields CDR1 SEHNR and CDR2 FQNEAQ (reference sequence). J lost 5 bases, V lost 4 bases, and 9 bases had no gene match. DNA for the CDR3: TGTGCCAGCAGCTCAGGTTCCGGGACAGGGGGGTATGGCTACACCTTC. Its protein product is CASSSGSGTGGYGYTF.

The rearrangement joins TRBV11-2 to TRBJ2-5, with 10 bases identical to TRBD2. The V gene end was trimmed by 3 bases and the J gene end by 7 bases; junction bases not matched to a gene: 8. This CDR3 is 15 amino acids long. Germline CDR1 SGHAT, CDR2 FQNNGV. The CDR3 sequence: CASSLSAGGTGTQYF. CDR3 nucleotide sequence: TGTGCCAGCAGCTTGTCAGCGGGAGGGACAGGGACCCAGTACTTC.

The rearrangement uses TRBV7-2 and TRBJ2-3; D uncertain. Germline values: CDR1 SGHTA, CDR2 FQGNSA. The V end was cut by 1 base, the J end by 1 base, with 9 bases between. The CDR3 spans 15 residues. The CDR3 region is CASSLVPGRTDTQYF. The CDR3, as DNA: TGTGCCAGCAGCTTAGTCCCGGGTCGCACAGATACGCAGTATTTT.

The chain couples TRBV6-1 to TRBJ1-3; D is possibly TRBD1 (5 bases). This CDR3 has 16 amino acids. Trimming took off 2 bases at V and 0 bases at J, with 11 bases between the two ends. Germline CDR1 is MNHNS and CDR2 is SASEGT. Here the CDR3 reads CASSEPGKGSGNTIYF. The CDR3 nucleotides are TGTGCCAGCAGTGAACCAGGGAAAGGCTCTGGAAACACCATATATTTT.

The chain carries TRBV6-6 and TRBJ2-7; 8 positions match TRBD2. CDR3 size: 14 residues. V trimming: 0 bases; J trimming: 2 bases; junction bases outside the gene matches: 0. Germline values: CDR1 MNHNY, CDR2 SVGAGI (reference sequence). The CDR3 DNA follows: TGTGCCAGCAGTTACTCGACTAGCGCCTACGAGCAGTACTTC. This sequence encodes CASSYSTSAYEQYF.

This clone was counted a few times. This rearrangement joins TRBV6-6 to TRBJ1-5; D ambiguous. V was pared by 3 bases and J by 2 bases, with 8 bases between. CDR3 size: 14 residues. The germline V gene has CDR1 MNHNY and CDR2 SVGAGI (reference sequence). The CDR3 DNA sequence: TGTGCCAGCAGTTATCGAAGCGGCAATCAGCCCCAGCATTTT. This codes for CASSYRSGNQPQHF.

This clone has only a few counts. A read error may account for a junction end that differs from germline. CDR3 bases: TGTGCCAGCAGCGTAGGGACAGCCGGGGAGCTGTTTTTT. This sequence encodes CASSVGTAGELFF. This rearrangement joins TRBV13 to TRBJ2-2, with TRBD1 matching over 7 bases. Germline-derived CDR1 and CDR2 are PRHDT and FYEKMQ (reference sequence). The CDR3 sequence is 13 residues long.

The chain is built from TRBV29-1 and TRBJ2-1, with D perhaps matching TRBD1 (6 bases). The germline gives CDR1 SQVTM, CDR2 ANQGSEA. V was clipped by 3 bases and J by 6 bases, with 12 bases between them. This CDR3 has 13 residues. The CDR3 loop reads CSVDPQGSNEQFF. The CDR3 DNA reads as TGCAGCGTTGACCCCCAGGGGTCCAATGAGCAGTTCTTC.

This chain links TRBV5-1 with TRBJ1-5, with 8 bases fitting TRBD1. CDR3 length equals 17 residues. V gave up 0 bases and J gave up 7 bases; unmatched junction bases: 12. Germline V gene sequence: CDR1 SGHRS, CDR2 YFSETQ. CDR3 in DNA: TGCGCCAGCAGCTTGGACCCTCCCGGACAGGGAAGGCAGCCCCAGCATTTT. It encodes CASSLDPPGQGRQPQHF.

The rearrangement links TRBV5-1 to TRBJ2-7; a weak D match, TRBD2 (5 bases). Per the germline V gene, CDR1 is SGHRS and CDR2 is YFSETQ. The V and J ends lost 0 bases and 5 bases respectively, with 15 bases between them. The CDR3 extends over 15 amino acids. The CDR3 sequence is CASSLGQPTGDEQYF. CDR3 DNA sequence: TGCGCCAGCAGCTTGGGCCAGCCCACCGGGGACGAGCAGTACTTC.

The rearrangement joins TRBV7-2 to TRBJ2-7, with TRBD1 matching 7 bases. J lost 2 bases, V lost 5 bases, and 15 bases had no gene match. CDR1 is SGHTA, CDR2 FQGNSA, per germline. There are 17 residues in the CDR3. For the CDR3, the DNA is TGTGCCAGCAGCACAACCCTAACAGGGGCTATCCCCTACGAGCAGTACTTC. This gives the protein CASSTTLTGAIPYEQYF.

The CDR3 DNA is TGTGCCAGCAGTTTATTTGGACGGGGGCTGGGAGCTTTCTTT. Residues: CASSLFGRGLGAFF. The chain carries TRBV27 and TRBJ1-1; D perhaps matches TRBD1 (6 bases). Germline V gene data show CDR1 as MNHEY and CDR2 as SMNVEV (reference sequence). This CDR3 is built from 14 residues. The germline V and J ends were trimmed by 1 base and 10 bases, with 16 bases remaining between them.

The genes are TRBV30 and TRBJ2-2, with 8 bases identical to TRBD1. The CDR3 is 16 amino acids. The V gene's germline CDR1 is GTSNPN and CDR2 SVGIG (reference sequence). Trimming cost V 4 bases and J 2 bases; bases outside gene matches: 9. The CDR3 protein is CAWTGVGQGNTGELFF. The CDR3 DNA reads as TGTGCCTGGACGGGAGTAGGACAGGGAAACACCGGGGAGCTGTTTTTT. The full variable domain, with the rest looked up from reference TRBV30 and TRBJ2-2, is SQTIHQWPATLVQPVGSPLSLECTVEGTSNPNLYWYRQAAGRGLQLLFYSVGIGQISSEVPQNLSASRPQDRQFILSSKKLLLSDSGFYLCAWTGVGQGNTGELFFGEGSRLTVL.

This clone was seen only a few times. The genes are TRBV6-1 and TRBJ2-1; TRBD2 is a possible D gene (6 bases). Germline CDR1 is MNHNS and CDR2 is SASEGT. With 3 bases removed from V and 6 bases from J, the gap between germline ends came to 15 bases. This CDR3 region has 15 residues. DNA for the CDR3: TGTGCCAGCAGTGAGGGATCGGCGGGGCGCAATGAGCAGTTCTTC. Its protein is CASSEGSAGRNEQFF.

The gene calls are TRBV10-3 and TRBJ2-1, with D perhaps matching TRBD1 or TRBD2 (7 bases each). With 6 bases removed from V and 9 bases from J, the gap between germline ends came to 15 bases. The CDR3 consists of 13 residues. From germline, CDR1 is ENHRY and CDR2 SYGVKD. The chain's CDR3 is CAIRTERDSEQFF. The CDR3 DNA sequence: TGTGCCATCAGAACGGAGCGGGACAGTGAGCAGTTCTTC.

This chain joins TRBV10-3 and TRBJ2-7; no clear D. Per the germline V gene, CDR1 is ENHRY and CDR2 is SYGVKD. The CDR3 extends over 14 amino acids. V lost 3 bases to trimming and J lost 0 bases, with 9 bases between them. The CDR3 DNA reads as TGTGCCATCAGTGATCTGGCTAGCTCCTACGAGCAGTACTTC. This codes for CAISDLASSYEQYF.

This chain links TRBV6-5 with TRBJ2-3, with TRBD2 identical over 8 bases. The germline V gene has CDR1 MNHEY and CDR2 SVGAGI. With 6 bases clipped from V and 4 bases from J, the junction kept 9 bases outside the gene matches. The CDR3 sequence is 15 residues long. The CDR3 DNA is TGTGCCAGCAGGAAAAGCGGGAGAAGTTCAGATACGCAGTATTTT. Its translation is CASRKSGRSSDTQYF.

J is TRBJ2-5 and V is TRBV19, with D possibly being TRBD1 (8 bases). Trimming shortened V by 10 bases and J by 5 bases, and 26 bases separated the two germline ends. Germline lookup yields CDR1 LNHDA and CDR2 SQIVND (reference sequence). The CDR3 is made up of 16 amino acids. The CDR3 DNA reads as TGTGCCACGACGAACAGGGGGAGGGGGTCTCAGGAGACCCAGTACTTC. It codes for CATTNRGRGSQETQYF.

CDR3 DNA sequence: TGTGCCAGCAGTTACTCGGGCAGCGGGAGGGCCGGGGAGCTGTTTTTT. Translating it yields CASSYSGSGRAGELFF. The rearrangement uses TRBV6-6 and TRBJ2-2; 10 bases map to TRBD2. The CDR3 consists of 16 residues. Germline assignment: CDR1 MNHNY and CDR2 SVGAGI (reference sequence). V was clipped by 0 bases and J by 6 bases; unmatched bases: 4.

The V call is TRBV6-6, the J call TRBJ2-2, with 9 bases that match TRBD2. V gave up 5 bases and J gave up 4 bases; unmatched junction bases: 8. Germline V CDR1 and CDR2: MNHNY, SVGAGI (reference sequence). This CDR3 has 16 residues. Here the CDR3 DNA reads TGTGCCAGCAGTCGACTAGCGGCGGAACTCACCGGGGAGCTGTTTTTT. Protein product: CASSRLAAELTGELFF.

The J gene is TRBJ2-2, the V gene TRBV6-4; a possible D gene is TRBD1 (5 bases). Trimming took off 4 bases at V and 5 bases at J, with 8 bases between the two ends. This CDR3 contains 13 residues. Germline V CDR1 and CDR2: MRHNA, SNTAGT. The CDR3 spells CASSVDRTGELFF. CDR3 DNA: TGTGCCAGCAGTGTTGACAGAACCGGGGAGCTGTTTTTT.

This chain joins TRBV11-1 and TRBJ2-3; perhaps TRBD2 as D (6 bases). The length of the CDR3 is 15 residues. Trimming took 5 bases from V and 5 from J, leaving 17 bases between them. Germline-derived CDR1 and CDR2 are SGHAT and FQDESV (reference sequence). The CDR3 loop reads CASSLGGRSIDTQYF. The CDR3 coding sequence is TGTGCCAGCAGCCTGGGGGGACGAAGTATAGATACGCAGTATTTT.

The chain carries TRBV5-1 and TRBJ1-2; no firm D call. Germline V gene data show CDR1 as SGHRS and CDR2 as YFSETQ. Trimming cost V 4 bases and J 0 bases, with 10 bases left between them. This CDR3 region has 14 residues. The CDR3 bases are TGCGCCAGCAGCACCAGCGCAGCTAACTATGGCTACACCTTC. Its translation is CASSTSAANYGYTF.

This clone was detected once. This chain's CDR3 is CASSGGAPEQFF. The CDR3, as DNA: TGCGCCAGCAGCGGGGGGGCCCCTGAGCAGTTCTTC. The chain is built from TRBV4-1 and TRBJ2-1; tentative D call: TRBD2 (7 bases). Deletions cut 5 bases from V and 9 bases from J, with 11 bases between. This CDR3 comprises 12 residues. Per germline, CDR1 MGHRA and CDR2 YSYEKL.

Concerning this clone itself: Other nucleotide sequences in the sample specify the same CDR3. This chain connects TRBV9 to TRBJ1-1; possible D gene TRBD1, 6 bases. V lost 2 bases and J lost 2, with 10 bases in between. Germline CDR1 SGDLS, CDR2 YYNGEE. The CDR3 contains 14 residues. CDR3 protein: CASSVDRLNTEAFF. The CDR3 region has the DNA TGTGCCAGCAGCGTGGACAGACTCAACACTGAAGCTTTCTTT.